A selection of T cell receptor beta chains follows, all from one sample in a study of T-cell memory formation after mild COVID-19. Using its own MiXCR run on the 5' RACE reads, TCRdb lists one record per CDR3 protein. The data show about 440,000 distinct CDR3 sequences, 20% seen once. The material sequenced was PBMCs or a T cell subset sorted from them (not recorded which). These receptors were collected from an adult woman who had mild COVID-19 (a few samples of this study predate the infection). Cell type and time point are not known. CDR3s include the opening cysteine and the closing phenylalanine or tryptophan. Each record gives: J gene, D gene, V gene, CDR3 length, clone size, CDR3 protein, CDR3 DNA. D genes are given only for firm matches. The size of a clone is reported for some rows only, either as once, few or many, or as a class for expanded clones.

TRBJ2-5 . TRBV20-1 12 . CSTVVAGETQYF TGCAGCACCGTAGTCGCCGGGGAGACCCAGTACTTC
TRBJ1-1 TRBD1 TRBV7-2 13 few CASSFRGPTEAFF TGTGCCAGCAGCTTCAGGGGGCCCACTGAAGCTTTCTTT
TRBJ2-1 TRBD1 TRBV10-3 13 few CAISDRVSNEQFF TGTGCCATCAGCGACAGGGTGAGCAATGAGCAGTTCTTC
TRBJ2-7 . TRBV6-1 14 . CASSEAARAYEQYF TGTGCCAGCAGTGAAGCTGCCCGAGCCTACGAGCAGTACTTC
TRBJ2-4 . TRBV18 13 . CASSPPGANIQYF TGTGCCAGCTCACCACCAGGGGCAAACATTCAGTACTTC
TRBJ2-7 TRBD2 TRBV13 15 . CASSLGTSGNYEQYF TGTGCCAGCAGCTTAGGGACTAGCGGGAATTACGAGCAGTACTTC
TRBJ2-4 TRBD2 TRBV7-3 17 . CASSLGTSAAGGDIQYF TGTGCCAGCAGCCTGGGGACTAGCGCCGCCGGGGGGGACATTCAGTACTTC
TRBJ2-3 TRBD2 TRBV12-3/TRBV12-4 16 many CASSIRLAGTTDTQYF TGTGCCAGCAGTATCCGACTAGCGGGCACCACAGATACGCAGTATTTT
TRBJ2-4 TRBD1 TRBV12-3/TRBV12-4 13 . CASSFGRGNIQYF TGTGCCAGCAGTTTCGGCAGGGGGAACATTCAGTACTTC
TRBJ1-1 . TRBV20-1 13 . CSARSSGITEAFF TGCAGTGCTAGATCCTCAGGGATTACTGAAGCTTTCTTT
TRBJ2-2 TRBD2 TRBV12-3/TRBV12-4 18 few CASSPGLAVRGRAGELFF TGTGCCAGCAGCCCGGGACTAGCGGTTCGAGGAAGGGCCGGGGAGCTGTTTTTT
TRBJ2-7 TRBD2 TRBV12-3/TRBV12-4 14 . CASRRLAGAGEQYF TGTGCCAGCAGGCGACTAGCGGGAGCGGGAGAGCAGTACTTC
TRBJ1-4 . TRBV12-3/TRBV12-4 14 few CASSSTVKNEKLFF TGTGCCAGCAGTTCGACGGTCAAAAATGAAAAACTGTTTTTT
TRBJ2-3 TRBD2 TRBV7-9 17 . CATWTSGRAGLADTQYF TGTGCCACCTGGACTAGCGGGAGGGCCGGGTTGGCAGATACGCAGTATTTT
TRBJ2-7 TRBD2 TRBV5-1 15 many CASRPLAGGPYEQYF TGCGCCAGCAGGCCTCTAGCGGGGGGCCCCTACGAGCAGTACTTC
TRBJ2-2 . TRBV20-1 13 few CSASAGGTGELFF TGCAGTGCTAGTGCAGGGGGGACCGGGGAGCTGTTTTTT
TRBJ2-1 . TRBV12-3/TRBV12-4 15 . CASSFGRSGSNEQFF TGTGCCAGCAGTTTTGGGCGCTCTGGCTCCAATGAGCAGTTCTTC
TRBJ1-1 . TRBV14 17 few CASSPTTSGPMNTEAFF TGTGCCAGCAGCCCTACCACCTCGGGACCCATGAACACTGAAGCTTTCTTT
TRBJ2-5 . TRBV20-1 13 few CSARYQGRETQYF TGCAGTGCTAGATATCAGGGCCGGGAGACCCAGTACTTC